The 10 T cell receptor beta chains below were found in one sample sequenced in a study of technical replicates of blood from a few donors. The repertoire was sequenced with immunoSEQ multiplex PCR; TCRdb's copy has only in-frame clones and lacks some. The sample shows tens of thousands of clones, about 89% of them seen only once. Sequenced: T cells isolated from PBMCs. Source of these receptors: a human donor in good health.

The rearrangement links TRBV6-5 to TRBJ2-7; TRBD1 matches 9 bases. The V and J ends lost 4 bases and 3 bases, in that order; junction bases with no gene match: 4. Germline loops: CDR1 MNHEY, CDR2 SVGAGI. The CDR3 is 14 amino acids. The CDR3 protein is CASSLRDRDYEQYF. CDR3 sequence (DNA): TGTGCCAGCAGTTTGCGGGACAGGGACTACGAGCAGTACTTC.

The rearrangement uses TRBV30 and TRBJ1-2, with 7 bases aligning to TRBD1. Germline trimming cut 5 bases from V and 3 bases from J; bases unmatched to any gene: 3. There are 12 residues in the CDR3. Germline CDR1 and CDR2: GTSNPN and SVGIG (reference sequence). DNA of the CDR3: TGTGCCTGGCTGGGACAGTACTATGGCTACACCTTC. Encoded protein: CAWLGQYYGYTF.

This clone came up once. CDR3 protein: CASSLQGNTEAFF. CDR3 nucleotides: TGTGCCAGCAGCTTGCAGGGGAACACTGAAGCTTTCTTT. V usage is TRBV11-2 and J usage is TRBJ1-1; tentative D call: TRBD1 (5 bases). Trimming removed 3 bases from V and 1 base from J, with 6 bases in between. The germline V gene encodes CDR1 SGHAT and CDR2 FQNNGV. This CDR3 is built from 13 residues.

The V gene is TRBV7-9, the J gene TRBJ1-2; D ambiguous. The CDR3 is 14 residues long. Germline V lookup: CDR1 SEHNR, CDR2 FQNEAQ (reference sequence). V shed 4 bases and J shed 1 base, with 10 bases lying between them. The CDR3 DNA reads as TGTGCCAGCAGCTCCAAGGCGGGTAACTATGGCTACACCTTC. Its translation: CASSSKAGNYGYTF.

The gene calls are TRBV15 and TRBJ2-5; D is ambiguous. Per the germline V gene, CDR1 is LNHNV and CDR2 is YYDKDF (reference sequence). The ends were cut back, 0 bases at V and 5 bases at J, with 16 bases in the middle. CDR3 length: 16 residues. The DNA for the CDR3 is TGTGCCACCAGCAGAGATAACAGCAAGTGGCTTGAGACCCAGTACTTC. Translation gives CATSRDNSKWLETQYF. The complete variable domain, with remaining parts taken from reference TRBV15 and TRBJ2-5, reads DAMVIQNPRYQVTQFGKPVTLSCSQTLNHNVMYWYQQKSSQAPKLLFHYYDKDFNNEADTPDNFQSRRPNTSFCFLDIRSPGLGDTAMYLCATSRDNSKWLETQYFGPGTRLLVL.

Only one count was recorded for this clone. This chain joins TRBV7-8 and TRBJ2-7, with D perhaps TRBD2 (5 bases). The CDR3 has 15 amino acids. Trimming pared 5 bases from V and 0 bases from J, leaving 14 bases between. The V gene's germline CDR1 is SGHVS and CDR2 FQNEAQ. The CDR3 reads CASSTTRVFSYEQYF. Here the CDR3 DNA reads TGTGCCAGCAGCACAACGCGGGTATTCTCCTACGAGCAGTACTTC.

The V gene is TRBV4-1, the J gene TRBJ1-1, with D maybe TRBD1 (5 bases). Trimming cost V 1 base and J 4 bases, with 13 bases left between them. CDR1 MGHRA and CDR2 YSYEKL come from the germline V gene. The length of the CDR3 is 15 residues. As DNA, the CDR3 is TGCGCCAGCAGCCAAGTGCCCGGTAGGGGCACTGAAGCTTTCTTT. Its protein product is CASSQVPGRGTEAFF.

The chain joins TRBV28 to TRBJ2-1; maybe TRBD1 (6 bases). The germline V and J ends were trimmed by 3 bases and 10 bases, with 13 bases remaining between them. Germline loops: CDR1 MDHEN, CDR2 SYDVKM. CDR3 length: 13 amino acids. The DNA for the CDR3 is TGTGCCAGCAGTTTCAGGGGCCGAGAGGAGCAGTTCTTC. This translates into CASSFRGREEQFF.

This sequence joins TRBV7-9 and TRBJ2-1; D remains ambiguous. Germline CDR1 reads SEHNR; CDR2 reads FQNEAQ (reference sequence). Trimming pared 1 base from V and 9 bases from J, leaving 7 bases between. The CDR3 has 12 amino acids. The chain's CDR3 is CASSLVVGEQFF. CDR3 bases: TGTGCCAGCAGCTTAGTAGTCGGTGAGCAGTTCTTC.

The chain uses TRBV7-8 and TRBJ2-7, with no clear D. CDR3 length equals 13 residues. V was shortened by 1 base and J by 2 bases, with 6 bases between the two germline ends. CDR1 SGHVS and CDR2 FQNEAQ come from the germline V gene. In DNA, the CDR3 is TGTGCCAGCAGCTTAGTTCGTACCTACGAGCAGTACTTC. Amino acid sequence: CASSLVRTYEQYF.